The 6 T cell receptor beta chains reported below all come from one sample, sequenced in a study of shared clonotypes between healthy human individuals. Produced via immunoSEQ multiplex PCR; TCRdb's table is partial and in-frame only. The sample shows about 1.5 million clones, around 97% of them seen only once. The sequencing sample was made of naive CD4+ T cells sorted from blood. Described subset: CD45RA+ positively selected. Receptors originate from a man aged 25-45 years in good health.

The chain has TRBV10-2 and TRBJ2-1; D possibly corresponds to TRBD2 (6 bases). The CDR3 covers 16 residues. Germline CDR1 WSHSY, CDR2 SAAADI. Deletions cut 1 base from V and 0 bases from J, with 10 bases between. The CDR3 coding sequence is TGCGCCAGCAGTGAGTGGGACTTGAGCTCCTACAATGAGCAGTTCTTC. As protein: CASSEWDLSSYNEQFF.

The chain links TRBV5-4 to TRBJ2-3; 9 positions agree with TRBD2. Trimming took 4 bases from V and 0 from J; bases not matched to a gene: 9. The germline V gene encodes CDR1 SGHNT and CDR2 YYREEE (reference sequence). CDR3 length: 17 amino acids. CDR3 in amino acids: CASSGGLAKLSTDTQYF. The CDR3 DNA reads as TGTGCCAGCAGCGGGGGACTAGCAAAACTTAGCACAGATACGCAGTATTTT.

The CDR3 is CSVEDGRLAGAADTQYF. DNA for the CDR3: TGCAGCGTTGAAGATGGGAGATTAGCGGGAGCTGCAGATACGCAGTATTTT. The rearrangement links TRBV29-1 to TRBJ2-3; TRBD2 matches 9 bases. CDR1 is SQVTM and CDR2 is ANQGSEA in the germline V gene. Unmatched junction bases numbered 11, after V lost 0 bases and J lost 4 bases. This CDR3 is 17 amino acids long.

CDR3 sequence: CASSLGQGRNTIYF. The CDR3 DNA follows: TGTGCCAGCAGCCTCGGACAGGGTAGAAACACCATATATTTT. The rearrangement links TRBV28 to TRBJ1-3, with 8 positions matching TRBD1. The CDR3 totals 14 residues. The ends lost 6 bases at V and 5 bases at J; junction bases unmatched: 6. Germline assignment: CDR1 MDHEN and CDR2 SYDVKM.

The J gene is TRBJ2-7, the V gene TRBV5-1; D possibly corresponds to TRBD2 (5 bases). The germline gives CDR1 SGHRS, CDR2 YFSETQ. This CDR3 comprises 16 residues. V lost 5 bases and J lost 1, with 19 bases in between. CDR3 sequence reads: CASSGPEGLASYEQYF. The DNA for the CDR3 is TGCGCCAGCAGTGGGCCAGAAGGGCTAGCTTCCTACGAGCAGTACTTC.

About this clone itself: The same CDR3 can be traced to other DNA sequences in this sample. The chain couples TRBV18 to TRBJ2-7, with TRBD2 matching over 9 bases. The CDR3 is 14 amino acids. CDR1 and CDR2 (germline): KGHSH, LQKENI. V shed 1 base, J shed 3 bases, and the junction held 1 base outside the gene matches. This chain's CDR3 is CASSPRSGSYEQYF. CDR3 DNA sequence: TGTGCCAGCTCACCACGTAGCGGGAGCTACGAGCAGTACTTC.